Only a few counts were recorded for the clone carrying this TCR beta chain. Antigen: not known. Clones were read by immunoSEQ multiplex PCR, and TCRdb kept only the in-frame ones, dropping some. The table lists almost 15,000 clones, roughly two thirds of them singletons. This sample stems from a study of graft-versus-host responses after intestinal transplantation. Findings and caveats of the study: Marrow from the recipient contained GvH clones, some of which had appeared first in ileum or blood.

The CDR3 consists of 14 residues. J lost 5 bases, V lost 0 bases, and 4 bases had no gene match. Looked up from germline, CDR1 is SGDLS and CDR2 is YYNGEE. Graft material was processed, releasing intraepithelial and lamina propria lymphocytes. This TCR was recovered from a human patient who received an intestinal transplant, so some T cells may come from the graft donor. This rearrangement joins TRBV9 to TRBJ1-2, with 7 bases fitting TRBD1. The input for sequencing was ileum tissue, taken around 94 weeks after intestinal transplantation. The CDR3 nucleotides read TGTGCCAGCAGCGTAGTAGCAGGGGGTTATGGCTACACCTTC. This gives the protein CASSVVAGGYGYTF.